Below are 10 T cell receptor beta chains sequenced from a single sample in a study of blood T cell repertoires in COVID-19. Assay: immunoSEQ multiplex PCR; the TCRdb copy retains only in-frame clones and omits some. The table records just under 350,000 clones, around 86% of them present only once. What was sequenced was peripheral blood. Receptor source: a woman aged 45-65 years with COVID-19, enrolled during active disease.

This chain links TRBV7-9 with TRBJ2-5, with D uncertain. CDR3 length equals 13 residues. Per the germline V gene, CDR1 is SEHNR and CDR2 is FQNEAQ (reference sequence). V dropped 1 base and J dropped 5 bases, with 8 bases sitting between them. CDR3 amino acids: CASSLELEETQYF. The CDR3 nucleotides are TGTGCCAGCAGCTTAGAGTTGGAGGAGACCCAGTACTTC.

This clone was observed once. V is TRBV12-3 or TRBV12-4 and J is TRBJ1-1; D call uncertain. The CDR3 covers 12 residues. Trimming shortened V by 5 bases and J by 10 bases, and 14 bases separated the two germline ends. The CDR3 DNA sequence: TGTGCCAGCAGTGAAAGCCATATTGGAGCTTTCTTT. Translation gives CASSESHIGAFF.

The V call is TRBV5-4, the J call TRBJ1-3; D not resolved. Per the germline V gene, CDR1 is SGHNT and CDR2 is YYREEE (reference sequence). Trimming took 0 bases from V and 9 from J, leaving 13 bases between them. CDR3 length equals 14 residues. The CDR3 region is CASSLAAEVGTIYF. The CDR3 region has the DNA TGTGCCAGCAGCTTGGCTGCAGAGGTTGGCACCATATATTTT.

The rearrangement links TRBV18 to TRBJ2-3; a weak D match, TRBD2 (6 bases). V dropped 6 bases and J dropped 1 base, with 17 bases sitting between them. Germline CDR1 and CDR2: KGHSH and LQKENI. CDR3 size: 16 residues. This CDR3 reads CASSAGSGSGTDTQYF. Written as DNA, the CDR3 is TGTGCCAGCTCGGCCGGTAGCGGATCGGGCACAGATACGCAGTATTTT. The whole variable domain, filled in from reference TRBV18 and TRBJ2-3, reads NAGVMQNPRHLVRRRGQEARLRCSPMKGHSHVYWYRQLPEEGLKFMVYLQKENIIDESGMPKERFSAEFPKEGPSILRIQQVVRGDSAAYFCASSAGSGSGTDTQYFGPGTRLTVL.

The chain links TRBV27 to TRBJ2-1; 7 nucleotides align to TRBD2. Germline V gene lookup returns CDR1 MNHEY and CDR2 SMNVEV (reference sequence). J lost 4 bases, V lost 4 bases, and 10 bases had no gene match. The CDR3 loop spans 16 amino acids. The CDR3: CASSSNLLATYNEQFF. The CDR3 bases are TGTGCCAGCAGTTCCAACCTACTAGCGACTTACAATGAGCAGTTCTTC.

The chain joins TRBV7-2 to TRBJ1-2; a weak D match, TRBD1 (5 bases). This CDR3 comprises 16 residues. The germline V gene has CDR1 SGHTA and CDR2 FQGNSA. V was cut by 4 bases and J by 5 bases, with 20 bases left in between. The CDR3 DNA sequence: TGTGCCAGCAGCTCCCAAGGAAACAGGATCGTGTATGGCTACACCTTC. Encoded protein: CASSSQGNRIVYGYTF.

This clone was seen once. The chain carries TRBV4-3 and TRBJ1-3; 8 bases match TRBD1. CDR1 and CDR2 from the germline V gene are LGHNA and YSLEER. Trimming took 1 base from V and 4 from J; bases not matched to a gene: 3. The CDR3 is 15 residues long. The DNA of the CDR3 is TGCGCCAGCAGCCAAGCCCAGGGGGCGGGAAACACCATATATTTT. It codes for CASSQAQGAGNTIYF.

The chain is built from TRBV5-1 and TRBJ2-7; D perhaps matches TRBD1 (6 bases). The CDR3 covers 12 residues. V was cut by 4 bases and J by 3 bases, with 8 bases left in between. Looked up from germline, CDR1 is SGHRS and CDR2 is YFSETQ. CDR3 sequence: CASSKDSYEQYF. CDR3 bases: TGCGCCAGCAGCAAGGACAGCTACGAGCAGTACTTC. The variable domain in full, with the rest retrieved from reference TRBV5-1 and TRBJ2-7, is KAGVTQTPRYLIKTRGQQVTLSCSPISGHRSVSWYQQTPGQGLQFLFEYFSETQRNKGNFPGRFSGRQFSNSRSEMNVSTLELGDSALYLCASSKDSYEQYFGPGTRLTVT.

The chain combines TRBV4-1 with TRBJ2-3, with TRBD2 matching 8 bases. This CDR3 has 18 amino acids. Germline lookup yields CDR1 MGHRA and CDR2 YSYEKL. Germline trimming cut 0 bases from V and 5 bases from J; bases unmatched to any gene: 13. CDR3 sequence reads: CASSQEGGEGLEIDTQYF. In nucleotides, the CDR3 is TGCGCCAGCAGCCAAGAGGGGGGTGAGGGACTAGAGATAGATACGCAGTATTTT.

The J gene is TRBJ1-4, the V gene TRBV11-3; no clear D gene. With 5 bases removed from V and 0 bases from J, the gap between germline ends came to 13 bases. Germline lookup yields CDR1 SGHNT and CDR2 YENEEA. The CDR3 runs to 16 residues. The DNA of the CDR3 is TGTGCCAGCAGCGCCCAACCGGAGGCAACTAATGAAAAACTGTTTTTT. Its protein is CASSAQPEATNEKLFF.